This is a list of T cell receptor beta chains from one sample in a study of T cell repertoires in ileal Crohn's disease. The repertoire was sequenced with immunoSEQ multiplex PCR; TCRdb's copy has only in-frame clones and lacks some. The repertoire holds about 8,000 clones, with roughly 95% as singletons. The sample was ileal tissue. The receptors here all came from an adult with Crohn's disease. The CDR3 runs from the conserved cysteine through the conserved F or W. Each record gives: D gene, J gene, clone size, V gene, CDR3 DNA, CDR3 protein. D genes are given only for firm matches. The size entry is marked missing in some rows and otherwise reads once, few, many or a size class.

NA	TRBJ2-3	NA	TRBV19	TGTGCCAGCACCCCCGGTGGGGGGACAGATACGCAGTATTTT	CASTPGGGTDTQYF
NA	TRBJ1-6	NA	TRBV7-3	TGTGCCAGCAGCTCCTTACCGGGGAGCTCCTATAATTCACCCCTCCACTTT	CASSSLPGSSYNSPLHF
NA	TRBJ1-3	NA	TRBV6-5	TGTGCCAGCAGTTACTCATGGCAGAACTCTGGAAACACCATATATTTT	CASSYSWQNSGNTIYF
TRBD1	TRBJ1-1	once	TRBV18	TGTGCCAGCTCACCAACGACAGGGGTGGGTGAAGCTTTCTTT	CASSPTTGVGEAFF
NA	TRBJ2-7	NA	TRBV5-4	TGTGCCAGCAGCTTGTGGGGCCAGGGTGCCTACGAGCAGTACTTC	CASSLWGQGAYEQYF
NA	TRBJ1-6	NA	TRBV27	TGTGCCAGCAGAGTCCAGGGCGAGCTGTCACCCCTCCACTTT	CASRVQGELSPLHF
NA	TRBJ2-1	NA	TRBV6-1	TGTGCCAGCACCGGGGGGCTCTACAATGAGCAGTTCTTC	CASTGGLYNEQFF
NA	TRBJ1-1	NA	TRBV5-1	TGCGCCAGCAGCGTCGGGAAAAACACTGAAGCTTTCTTT	CASSVGKNTEAFF
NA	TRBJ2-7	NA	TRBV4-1	TGCGCCAGCAGCCAAGATCGGGGTCCCCTCGAGCAGTACTTC	CASSQDRGPLEQYF
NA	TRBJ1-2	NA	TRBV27	TGTGCCAGCAGATCCCTAGGGGGGGAAGGGGACTATGGCTACACCTTC	CASRSLGGEGDYGYTF